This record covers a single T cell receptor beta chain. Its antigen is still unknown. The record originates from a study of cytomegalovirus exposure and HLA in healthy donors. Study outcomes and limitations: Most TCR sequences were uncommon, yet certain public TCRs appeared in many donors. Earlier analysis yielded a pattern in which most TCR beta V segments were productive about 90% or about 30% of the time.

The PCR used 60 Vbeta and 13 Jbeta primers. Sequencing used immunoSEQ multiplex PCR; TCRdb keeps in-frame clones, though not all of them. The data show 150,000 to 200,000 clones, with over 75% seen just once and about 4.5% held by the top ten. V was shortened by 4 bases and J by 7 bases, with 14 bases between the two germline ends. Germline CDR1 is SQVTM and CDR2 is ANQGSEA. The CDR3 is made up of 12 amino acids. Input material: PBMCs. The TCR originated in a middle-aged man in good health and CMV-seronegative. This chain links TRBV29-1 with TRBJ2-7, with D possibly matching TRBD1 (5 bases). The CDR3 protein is CSVGWGLGEQYF. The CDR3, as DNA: TGCAGCGTTGGCTGGGGCCTAGGAGAGCAGTACTTC.